The clone carrying this TCR beta chain was observed a single time. TCRdb's table, derived via immunoSEQ multiplex PCR, lists solely in-frame clones and lacks some. The table shows 35,000 to 40,000 clones, with roughly 90% occurring only once. Germline loops: CDR1 LGHNA, CDR2 YSLEER. V dropped 1 base and J dropped 0; count of bases not matched to a gene: 6. CDR3 length equals 16 residues. The sample belongs to a study of T cell changes during pregnancy in multiple sclerosis. The rearrangement uses TRBV4-3 and TRBJ2-7; 7 bases match TRBD2. The TCR originated in a female donor with multiple sclerosis, enrolled in a pregnancy study. This material consisted of CD8+ T cells from peripheral blood mononuclear cells, taken in the third trimester of pregnancy. The DNA of the CDR3 is TGCGCCAGCAGCCAAGGTCTAGCGGCCAGCTCCTACGAGCAGTACTTC. This gives the protein CASSQGLAASSYEQYF.